A selection of T cell receptor beta chains follows, all from one sample in a study of T cell responses to AZD1222 COVID-19 vaccine. The repertoire was sequenced with immunoSEQ multiplex PCR; TCRdb's copy has only in-frame clones and lacks some. The table records 110,000 to 150,000 clones, 90% to 95% of them present only once. The sequencing used peripheral blood, collected on day 0 of MenACWY control vaccination. The origin of the receptors is an adult in good health. CDR3s include the opening cysteine and the closing phenylalanine or tryptophan. D genes are given only for firm matches. Clone size is stated in some rows and not others, as once, few, many or a class when expanded.

abundance: NA; v_gene: TRBV19; d_gene: TRBD1; j_gene: TRBJ1-2; CDR3aa: CASRYLSTGVGSGFGYTF; CDR3nt: TGTGCCAGTAGGTACCTTTCGACAGGGGTAGGTTCTGGCTTTGGCTACACCTTC
abundance: NA; v_gene: TRBV6-5; d_gene: NA; j_gene: TRBJ2-2; CDR3aa: CASSPDGRDTGELFF; CDR3nt: TGTGCCAGCAGCCCCGACGGTCGGGACACCGGGGAGCTGTTTTTT
abundance: NA; v_gene: TRBV3-1/TRBV3-2; d_gene: NA; j_gene: TRBJ1-5; CDR3aa: CASSQGYRGQPQHF; CDR3nt: TGTGCCAGCAGCCAAGGTTATCGGGGGCAGCCCCAGCATTTT
abundance: NA; v_gene: TRBV6-5; d_gene: NA; j_gene: TRBJ1-2; CDR3aa: CASTQGFGYTF; CDR3nt: TGTGCCAGCACCCAGGGTTTTGGCTACACCTTC
abundance: NA; v_gene: TRBV29-1; d_gene: NA; j_gene: TRBJ1-1; CDR3aa: CSDLNTGSEAFF; CDR3nt: TGCAGCGACCTAAACACAGGGAGTGAAGCTTTCTTT
abundance: NA; v_gene: TRBV18; d_gene: NA; j_gene: TRBJ2-5; CDR3aa: CASSPPEETQYF; CDR3nt: TGTGCCAGCTCACCACCGGAGGAGACCCAGTACTTC
abundance: NA; v_gene: TRBV6-5; d_gene: NA; j_gene: TRBJ1-2; CDR3aa: CASKGGRENGYTF; CDR3nt: TGTGCCAGCAAGGGGGGGAGGGAAAATGGCTACACCTTC
abundance: NA; v_gene: TRBV12-3/TRBV12-4; d_gene: NA; j_gene: TRBJ2-7; CDR3aa: CASSPQGPYEQYF; CDR3nt: TGTGCCAGCAGTCCTCAGGGCCCCTACGAGCAGTACTTC
abundance: NA; v_gene: TRBV7-6; d_gene: NA; j_gene: TRBJ1-1; CDR3aa: CASSPSLSLGTPSLQNTEAFF; CDR3nt: TGTGCCAGCAGCCCCTCCCTATCCCTCGGGACACCTAGTCTCCAGAACACTGAAGCTTTCTTT
abundance: NA; v_gene: TRBV5-4; d_gene: NA; j_gene: TRBJ1-2; CDR3aa: CASSWGRAYTF; CDR3nt: TGTGCCAGCAGCTGGGGGAGGGCCTACACCTTC
abundance: NA; v_gene: TRBV7-9; d_gene: NA; j_gene: TRBJ2-1; CDR3aa: CASSPPGASERYEQFF; CDR3nt: TGTGCCAGCAGCCCGCCCGGTGCTAGCGAGAGGTATGAGCAGTTCTTC
abundance: once; v_gene: TRBV5-1; d_gene: NA; j_gene: TRBJ1-4; CDR3aa: CASSLTADFEKLFF; CDR3nt: TGCGCCAGCAGCTTGACTGCCGACTTTGAAAAACTGTTTTTT
abundance: NA; v_gene: TRBV5-1; d_gene: NA; j_gene: TRBJ1-2; CDR3aa: CASSLGQNYGYTF; CDR3nt: TGCGCCAGCAGCCTTGGACAAAACTATGGCTACACCTTC
abundance: NA; v_gene: TRBV5-6; d_gene: NA; j_gene: TRBJ1-1; CDR3aa: CASSSGQSEAFF; CDR3nt: TGTGCCAGCAGCTCCGGACAGAGTGAAGCTTTCTTT
abundance: NA; v_gene: TRBV2; d_gene: NA; j_gene: TRBJ2-7; CDR3aa: CASSEALHEQYF; CDR3nt: TGTGCCAGCAGTGAAGCTCTCCACGAGCAGTACTTC
abundance: NA; v_gene: TRBV5-1; d_gene: NA; j_gene: TRBJ1-6; CDR3aa: CASSPSTGSPLHF; CDR3nt: TGCGCCAGCAGCCCGTCCACGGGTTCACCCCTCCACTTT
abundance: NA; v_gene: TRBV11-2; d_gene: NA; j_gene: TRBJ1-1; CDR3aa: CASSLVVWGATEAFF; CDR3nt: TGTGCCAGCAGCTTAGTGGTTTGGGGCGCGACTGAAGCTTTCTTT
abundance: NA; v_gene: TRBV11-2; d_gene: NA; j_gene: TRBJ2-2; CDR3aa: CASKWVYTGELFF; CDR3nt: TGTGCCAGCAAGTGGGTCTACACCGGGGAGCTGTTTTTT
abundance: once; v_gene: TRBV11-2; d_gene: NA; j_gene: TRBJ2-5; CDR3aa: CASSLGLGGETQYF; CDR3nt: TGTGCCAGCAGCTTAGGACTAGGGGGAGAGACCCAGTACTTC
abundance: NA; v_gene: TRBV6-2/TRBV6-3; d_gene: NA; j_gene: TRBJ1-4; CDR3aa: CASSYSGVTNEKLFF; CDR3nt: TGTGCCAGCAGTTACTCGGGGGTGACTAATGAAAAACTGTTTTTT
abundance: NA; v_gene: TRBV6-5; d_gene: NA; j_gene: TRBJ1-4; CDR3aa: CASSWAHREYEKLFF; CDR3nt: TGTGCCAGCAGTTGGGCCCACAGGGAGTATGAAAAACTGTTTTTT
abundance: NA; v_gene: TRBV5-6; d_gene: NA; j_gene: TRBJ2-3; CDR3aa: CASSSRGAISTDTQYF; CDR3nt: TGTGCCAGCAGCTCTCGGGGGGCTATAAGCACAGATACGCAGTATTTT
abundance: NA; v_gene: TRBV19; d_gene: TRBD2; j_gene: TRBJ2-3; CDR3aa: CASSILPGGLADTQYF; CDR3nt: TGTGCCAGTAGTATACTACCGGGGGGACTGGCAGATACGCAGTATTTT
abundance: NA; v_gene: TRBV4-2; d_gene: NA; j_gene: TRBJ1-1; CDR3aa: CASSQDPRVTEAFF; CDR3nt: TGTGCCAGCAGCCAAGATCCAAGGGTCACTGAAGCTTTCTTT
abundance: NA; v_gene: TRBV2; d_gene: NA; j_gene: TRBJ1-5; CDR3aa: CASRRESAYSNQPQHF; CDR3nt: TGTGCCAGCAGACGTGAGAGCGCTTATAGCAATCAGCCCCAGCATTTT
abundance: NA; v_gene: TRBV19; d_gene: TRBD1; j_gene: TRBJ1-5; CDR3aa: CASRGQGVNQPQHF; CDR3nt: TGTGCCAGTAGGGGACAGGGGGTCAATCAGCCCCAGCATTTT
abundance: NA; v_gene: TRBV29-1; d_gene: NA; j_gene: TRBJ2-3; CDR3aa: CSVEGGTDTQYF; CDR3nt: TGCAGCGTTGAGGGGGGCACAGATACGCAGTATTTT
abundance: NA; v_gene: TRBV13; d_gene: NA; j_gene: TRBJ1-1; CDR3aa: CASSFSPGLNTEAFF; CDR3nt: TGTGCCAGCAGCTTTTCCCCGGGACTTAACACTGAAGCTTTCTTT
abundance: once; v_gene: TRBV5-1; d_gene: NA; j_gene: TRBJ1-1; CDR3aa: CASSFDSWTEAFF; CDR3nt: TGCGCCAGCAGCTTCGACAGTTGGACTGAAGCTTTCTTT
abundance: NA; v_gene: TRBV7-9; d_gene: NA; j_gene: TRBJ2-5; CDR3aa: CASSQRTRGPETQYF; CDR3nt: TGTGCCAGCAGCCAGAGGACTAGGGGGCCAGAGACCCAGTACTTC
abundance: NA; v_gene: TRBV6-2/TRBV6-3; d_gene: TRBD2; j_gene: TRBJ2-1; CDR3aa: CASSFPWGGNYNEQFF; CDR3nt: TGTGCCAGCAGCTTCCCTTGGGGGGGAAACTACAATGAGCAGTTCTTC
abundance: once; v_gene: TRBV5-1; d_gene: NA; j_gene: TRBJ2-7; CDR3aa: CASSFGIQGYEQYF; CDR3nt: TGCGCCAGCAGCTTTGGGATACAGGGTTACGAGCAGTACTTC
abundance: NA; v_gene: TRBV2; d_gene: TRBD1; j_gene: TRBJ1-1; CDR3aa: CASKGTAWNTEAFF; CDR3nt: TGTGCCAGCAAGGGGACAGCCTGGAACACTGAAGCTTTCTTT
abundance: NA; v_gene: TRBV28; d_gene: NA; j_gene: TRBJ2-7; CDR3aa: CASSPYGNPGPYEQYF; CDR3nt: TGTGCCAGCAGCCCCTACGGGAACCCGGGCCCCTACGAGCAGTACTTC
abundance: once; v_gene: TRBV30; d_gene: TRBD1; j_gene: TRBJ1-2; CDR3aa: CAWSYGTGLRGYTF; CDR3nt: TGTGCCTGGAGTTACGGGACAGGGCTGAGAGGCTACACCTTC
abundance: NA; v_gene: TRBV10-1; d_gene: TRBD1; j_gene: TRBJ2-1; CDR3aa: CASIPSNRGNEYNEQFF; CDR3nt: TGCGCCAGCATCCCGAGTAACAGGGGGAATGAGTACAATGAGCAGTTCTTC
abundance: once; v_gene: TRBV18; d_gene: NA; j_gene: TRBJ1-4; CDR3aa: CASSPNEKLFF; CDR3nt: TGTGCCAGCTCGCCCAATGAAAAACTGTTTTTT
abundance: NA; v_gene: TRBV3-1/TRBV3-2; d_gene: TRBD1; j_gene: TRBJ1-4; CDR3aa: CASSRDRRVKLFF; CDR3nt: TGTGCCAGCAGCCGGGACAGAAGGGTAAAACTGTTTTTT
abundance: NA; v_gene: TRBV5-8; d_gene: NA; j_gene: TRBJ2-7; CDR3aa: CASTPGALYEQYF; CDR3nt: TGTGCCAGCACCCCCGGGGCCCTCTACGAGCAGTACTTC
abundance: NA; v_gene: TRBV5-4; d_gene: TRBD1; j_gene: TRBJ1-4; CDR3aa: CASSSPGQGVEKLFF; CDR3nt: TGTGCCAGCAGCTCACCGGGACAGGGCGTTGAAAAACTGTTTTTT
abundance: NA; v_gene: TRBV6-2/TRBV6-3; d_gene: NA; j_gene: TRBJ1-5; CDR3aa: CASSEKTGPQLQPQHF; CDR3nt: TGTGCCAGCAGTGAGAAGACAGGCCCTCAACTTCAGCCCCAGCATTTT
abundance: NA; v_gene: TRBV6-5; d_gene: NA; j_gene: TRBJ1-3; CDR3aa: CATDDRSSGNTIYF; CDR3nt: TGTGCCACCGACGACCGGAGCTCTGGAAACACCATATATTTT
abundance: NA; v_gene: TRBV7-3; d_gene: TRBD1; j_gene: TRBJ1-4; CDR3aa: CASSSQTGAELFF; CDR3nt: TGTGCCAGCAGCTCCCAAACAGGGGCGGAACTGTTTTTT
abundance: NA; v_gene: TRBV9; d_gene: NA; j_gene: TRBJ1-2; CDR3aa: CASSVGASRNYGYTF; CDR3nt: TGTGCCAGCAGCGTAGGGGCCAGTCGAAACTATGGCTACACCTTC
abundance: NA; v_gene: TRBV9; d_gene: NA; j_gene: TRBJ2-1; CDR3aa: CASSVFETNFSEQFF; CDR3nt: TGTGCCAGCAGCGTATTTGAGACTAATTTCTCTGAGCAGTTCTTC
abundance: NA; v_gene: TRBV27; d_gene: NA; j_gene: TRBJ2-5; CDR3aa: CASSLSRLGQETQYF; CDR3nt: TGTGCCAGCAGTTTATCCCGGCTAGGGCAGGAGACCCAGTACTTC
abundance: NA; v_gene: TRBV28; d_gene: NA; j_gene: TRBJ1-2; CDR3aa: CASSFNYGYTF; CDR3nt: TGTGCCAGCAGCTTTAACTATGGCTACACCTTC
abundance: NA; v_gene: TRBV30; d_gene: NA; j_gene: TRBJ1-1; CDR3aa: CAWSPGGYTEAFF; CDR3nt: TGTGCCTGGAGCCCGGGGGGGTACACTGAAGCTTTCTTT
abundance: NA; v_gene: TRBV10-3; d_gene: NA; j_gene: TRBJ2-7; CDR3aa: CAISPLGRGSSYEQYF; CDR3nt: TGTGCCATCAGTCCCTTAGGGAGGGGGAGCTCCTACGAGCAGTACTTC
abundance: NA; v_gene: TRBV27; d_gene: TRBD1; j_gene: TRBJ1-2; CDR3aa: CASTGGGAYGYTF; CDR3nt: TGTGCCAGCACAGGGGGGGGCGCTTATGGCTACACCTTC
abundance: NA; v_gene: TRBV7-2; d_gene: NA; j_gene: TRBJ1-2; CDR3aa: CASSLAGLGGNGYTF; CDR3nt: TGTGCCAGCAGCTTAGCAGGGTTGGGGGGGAATGGCTACACCTTC
abundance: NA; v_gene: TRBV28; d_gene: TRBD1; j_gene: TRBJ1-3; CDR3aa: CASSFRTGSGNTIYF; CDR3nt: TGTGCCAGCAGTTTCCGGACAGGGTCTGGAAACACCATATATTTT
abundance: NA; v_gene: TRBV15; d_gene: NA; j_gene: TRBJ1-3; CDR3aa: CATSREVRTGNTIYF; CDR3nt: TGTGCCACCAGCAGAGAAGTCCGGACTGGAAACACCATATATTTT
abundance: NA; v_gene: TRBV7-6; d_gene: TRBD2; j_gene: TRBJ2-1; CDR3aa: CASSLQAGDSYNEQFF; CDR3nt: TGTGCCAGCAGCTTACAAGCGGGAGATAGCTACAATGAGCAGTTCTTC
abundance: NA; v_gene: TRBV7-8; d_gene: NA; j_gene: TRBJ2-7; CDR3aa: CASRPSLSSYEQYF; CDR3nt: TGTGCCAGCAGACCGAGCCTGAGCTCCTACGAGCAGTACTTC
abundance: NA; v_gene: TRBV2; d_gene: NA; j_gene: TRBJ1-2; CDR3aa: CASSERGALGAYGYTF; CDR3nt: TGTGCCAGCAGTGAAAGGGGCGCCTTGGGAGCCTATGGCTACACCTTC
abundance: NA; v_gene: TRBV6-5; d_gene: NA; j_gene: TRBJ1-1; CDR3aa: CASSYSQGIAFF; CDR3nt: TGTGCCAGCAGTTACTCTCAGGGTATAGCTTTCTTT